This TCR beta chain stems from a study of identical twins. Overall study findings and caveats: Cord blood beta clonotypes present at high abundance carried fewer insertions; no such pattern appeared in memory repertoires.

Each CDR3 protein gets one entry after TCRdb re-called the 5' RACE reads with MiXCR. There are approximately 210,000 distinct CDR3 sequences in the sample; roughly 10% occur only once, and 5.1% lies in the top ten. Trimming stripped 2 bases from V and 4 bases from J, with 15 bases between. The CDR3 consists of 15 residues. The V gene's germline CDR1 is DFQATT and CDR2 SNEGSKA (reference sequence). Points on this clonotype: The antigen is unknown.

The chain joins TRBV20-1 to TRBJ2-1, with D possibly TRBD2 on 7 matching bases. The TCR originated in a woman aged 18-29 years in good health. The sample taken for sequencing was memory (CD45RO+) T cells sorted from blood. For the CDR3, the DNA is TGCAGTGCTAGAAAGGGGGAGGGCCTATACAATGAGCAGTTCTTC. It yields the protein CSARKGEGLYNEQFF.